The clone carrying this TCR beta chain is medium-sized (0.01 to 0.1%). This record belongs to a study of control samples from healthy donors and cancer patients. This CDR3 comprises 12 residues. The germline V gene encodes CDR1 MNHEY and CDR2 SVGAGI. Trimming cost V 8 bases and J 6 bases, with 8 bases left between them. Libraries were prepared by immunoSEQ multiplex PCR; TCRdb keeps only in-frame clonotypes and omits some of them. The sample lists 65,000 to 85,000 clones, around 87% occurring once. The TCR comes from a woman aged 45-65 years with head and neck cancer. The sample comprised PBMCs. The V gene is TRBV6-5, the J gene TRBJ1-6; no clear D. Here the CDR3 reads CASGGSNSPLHF. CDR3 sequence (DNA): TGTGCCAGCGGAGGATCTAATTCACCCCTCCACTTT.